This TCR beta chain stems from a study of CD8+ T cells in alopecia areata. Study-level background: Treated patients received severity scores based on the percentage of scalp area affected. Study-level results: In scalp, tofacitinib significantly decreased clonality and expanded CD8+ clones among the top 100.

Following extraction, RNA underwent reverse transcription to cDNA, which served as the sequencing template. The method was immunoSEQ multiplex PCR; TCRdb's version includes in-frame clones alone and lacks a portion of them. The sample records 200,000 or so clones, roughly 50% being singletons. This clone appeared a single time. Antigen unknown. Treatment in this sample: oral pan-JAK inhibitor, 5-10 mg twice daily. Researchers gathered lesional scalp punch biopsies and peripheral blood from patients with alopecia areata. The J segment lost 9 bases and the V segment lost 2 bases, leaving 8 bases of the junction unmatched. The germline V gene encodes CDR1 GTSNPN and CDR2 SVGIG (reference sequence). The CDR3 is 14 amino acids.

This sequence originates from a human donor with alopecia areata. The specimen comprised CD4+ T cells sorted from blood, sampled at week 24, from a patient treated with tofacitinib. The chain employs TRBV30 and TRBJ2-1; 9 bases fit TRBD2. In DNA, the CDR3 is TGTGCCTGGAGTTCAGCGGGAGGTGGAAGTGAGCAGTTCTTC. Encoded protein: CAWSSAGGGSEQFF.